This T cell receptor beta chain was retrieved from a study of T cell repertoires in cytomegalovirus infection. CDR1 is SGHNT, CDR2 YYREEE, per germline (reference sequence). The V and J ends lost 2 bases and 5 bases respectively, with 17 bases between them. The CDR3 totals 16 residues. This clonotype has a handful of counts. What it binds is not known. TCRdb reprocessed the reads via MiXCR and lists one record per CDR3 protein. The sample shows around 900,000 distinct CDR3 sequences, around 29% of them seen only once. This sequence originates from a human donor in good health (CMV status not recorded). Some clones in this sample may be carry-over from other donors' samples. The V call is TRBV5-4, the J call TRBJ2-1; perhaps TRBD2 as D (7 bases). The sample was cultured CD8+ T cells from PBMCs, taken from culture after CMV antigen stimulation. The CDR3: CASSLGGGPRNNEQFF. The CDR3 region has the DNA TGTGCCAGCAGCTTAGGGGGGGGGCCGAGGAACAATGAGCAGTTCTTC.